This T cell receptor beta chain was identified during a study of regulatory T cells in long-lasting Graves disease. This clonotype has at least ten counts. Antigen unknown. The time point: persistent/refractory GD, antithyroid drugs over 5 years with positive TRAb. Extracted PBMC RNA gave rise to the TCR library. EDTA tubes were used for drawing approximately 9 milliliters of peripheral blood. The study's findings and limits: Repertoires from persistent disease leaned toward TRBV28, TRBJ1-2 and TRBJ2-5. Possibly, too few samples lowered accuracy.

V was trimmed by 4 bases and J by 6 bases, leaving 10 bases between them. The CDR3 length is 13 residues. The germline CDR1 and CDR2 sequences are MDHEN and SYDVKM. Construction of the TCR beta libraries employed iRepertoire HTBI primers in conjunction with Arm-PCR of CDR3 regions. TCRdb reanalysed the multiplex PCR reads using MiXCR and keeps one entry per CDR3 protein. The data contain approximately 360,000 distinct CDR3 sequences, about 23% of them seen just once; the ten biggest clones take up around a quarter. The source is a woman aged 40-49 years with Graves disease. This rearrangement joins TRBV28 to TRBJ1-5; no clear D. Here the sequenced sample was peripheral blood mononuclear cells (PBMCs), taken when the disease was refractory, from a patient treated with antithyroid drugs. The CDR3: CASSSLLGQPQHF. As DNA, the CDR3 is TGTGCCAGCAGTTCGCTGCTAGGTCAGCCCCAGCATTTT.